The sequence of this T cell receptor beta chain was determined in a study of identical twins. Trimming at V came to 7 bases and at J to 5 bases, leaving 10 bases not matched to a gene. The CDR3 totals 13 residues. Germline CDR1 SQVTM, CDR2 ANQGSEA. In TCRdb, the 5' RACE reads were re-called with MiXCR into one record per CDR3 protein. Among hundreds of thousands of distinct CDR3 sequences listed, 15% to 20% were seen once. This clonotype was seen a handful of times. These records were also assigned to another study, of T cells expressing NK-cell markers.

This TCR came from a woman aged 18-29 years in good health. Material for sequencing was PBMCs. V usage is TRBV29-1 and J usage is TRBJ2-5; TRBD2 agrees at 7 bases. CDR3 protein: CSAGRGRVETQYF. Written as DNA, the CDR3 is TGCAGCGCGGGGAGGGGAAGGGTTGAGACCCAGTACTTC. Based on the CDR3 plus reference TRBV29-1 and TRBJ2-5, the full variable domain is SAVISQKPSRDICQRGTSLTIQCQVDSQVTMMFWYRQQPGQSLTLIATANQGSEATYESGFVIDKFPISRPNLTFSTLTVSNMSPEDSSIYLCSAGRGRVETQYFGPGTRLLVL.